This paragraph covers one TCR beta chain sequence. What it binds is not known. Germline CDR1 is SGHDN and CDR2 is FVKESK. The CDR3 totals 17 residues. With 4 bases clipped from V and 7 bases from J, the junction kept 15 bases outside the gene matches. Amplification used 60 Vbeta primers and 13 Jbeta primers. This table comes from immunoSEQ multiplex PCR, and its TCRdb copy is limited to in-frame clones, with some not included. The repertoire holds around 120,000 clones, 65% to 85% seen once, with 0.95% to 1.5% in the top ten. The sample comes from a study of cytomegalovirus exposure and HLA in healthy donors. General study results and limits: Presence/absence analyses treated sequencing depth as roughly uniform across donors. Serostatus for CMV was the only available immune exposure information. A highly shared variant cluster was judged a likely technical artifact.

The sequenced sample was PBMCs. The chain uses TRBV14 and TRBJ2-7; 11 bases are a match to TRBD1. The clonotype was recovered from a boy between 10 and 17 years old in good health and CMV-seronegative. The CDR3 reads CASSPIGGTGGAREQYF. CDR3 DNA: TGTGCCAGCAGCCCCATAGGCGGGACAGGGGGAGCGAGGGAGCAGTACTTC.